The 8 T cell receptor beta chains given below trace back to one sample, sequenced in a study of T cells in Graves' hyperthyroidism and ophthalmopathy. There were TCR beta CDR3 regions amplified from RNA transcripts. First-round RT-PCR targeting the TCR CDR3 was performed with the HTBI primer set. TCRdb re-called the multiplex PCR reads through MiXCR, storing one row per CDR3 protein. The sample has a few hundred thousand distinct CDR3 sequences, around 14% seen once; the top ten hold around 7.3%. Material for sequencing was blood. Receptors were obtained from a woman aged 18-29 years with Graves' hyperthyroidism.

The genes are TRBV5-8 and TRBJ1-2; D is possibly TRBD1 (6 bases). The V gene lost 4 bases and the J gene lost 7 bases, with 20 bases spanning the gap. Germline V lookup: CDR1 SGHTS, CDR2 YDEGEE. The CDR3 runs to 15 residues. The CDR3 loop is CASSLGGAGQAGYTF. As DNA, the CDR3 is TGTGCCAGCAGCCTGGGGGGGGCGGGGCAGGCTGGCTACACCTTC.

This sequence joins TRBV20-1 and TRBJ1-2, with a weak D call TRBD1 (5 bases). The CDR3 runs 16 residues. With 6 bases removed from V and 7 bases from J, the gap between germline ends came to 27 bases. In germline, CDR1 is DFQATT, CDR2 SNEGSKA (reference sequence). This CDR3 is CSAPGRQFNLRFGYTF. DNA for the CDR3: TGCAGTGCACCGGGACGGCAGTTTAATCTACGGTTTGGCTACACCTTC.

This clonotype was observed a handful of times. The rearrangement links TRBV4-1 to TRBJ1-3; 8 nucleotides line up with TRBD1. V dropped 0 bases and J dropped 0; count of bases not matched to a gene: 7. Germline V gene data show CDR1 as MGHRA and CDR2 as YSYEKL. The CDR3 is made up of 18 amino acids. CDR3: CASSQDRAGGGSGNTIYF. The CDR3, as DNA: TGCGCCAGCAGCCAAGATAGGGCAGGGGGCGGCTCTGGAAACACCATATATTTT.

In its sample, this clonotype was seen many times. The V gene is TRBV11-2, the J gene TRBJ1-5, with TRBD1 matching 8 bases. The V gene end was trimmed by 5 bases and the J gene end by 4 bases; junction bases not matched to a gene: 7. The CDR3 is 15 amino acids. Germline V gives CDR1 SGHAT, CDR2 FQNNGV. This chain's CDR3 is CASSRGTGWNQPQHF. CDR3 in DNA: TGTGCCAGCAGCCGTGGGACAGGTTGGAATCAGCCCCAGCATTTT.

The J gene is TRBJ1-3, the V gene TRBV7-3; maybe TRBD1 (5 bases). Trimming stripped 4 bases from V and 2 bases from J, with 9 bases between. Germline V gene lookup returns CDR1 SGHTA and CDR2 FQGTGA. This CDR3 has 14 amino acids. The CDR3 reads CASSSLGAGNTIYF. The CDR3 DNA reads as TGTGCCAGCAGCTCTTTGGGGGCTGGAAACACCATATATTTT.

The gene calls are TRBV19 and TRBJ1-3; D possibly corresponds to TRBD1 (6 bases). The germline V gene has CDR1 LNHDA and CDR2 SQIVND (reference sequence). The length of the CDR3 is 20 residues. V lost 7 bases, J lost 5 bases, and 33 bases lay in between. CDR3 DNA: TGTGCCAGTACCCTGCCCCTCGGGACACCCAGAGTCCGTGGGAGAAACACCATATATTTT. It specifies CASTLPLGTPRVRGRNTIYF.

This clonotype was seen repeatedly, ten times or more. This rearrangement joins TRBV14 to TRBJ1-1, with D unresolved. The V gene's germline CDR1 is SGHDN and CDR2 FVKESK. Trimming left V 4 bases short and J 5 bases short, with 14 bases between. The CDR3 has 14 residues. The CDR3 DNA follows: TGTGCCAGCAGCCCGGTTGTGGTCCAGACTGAAGCTTTCTTT. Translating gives CASSPVVVQTEAFF.

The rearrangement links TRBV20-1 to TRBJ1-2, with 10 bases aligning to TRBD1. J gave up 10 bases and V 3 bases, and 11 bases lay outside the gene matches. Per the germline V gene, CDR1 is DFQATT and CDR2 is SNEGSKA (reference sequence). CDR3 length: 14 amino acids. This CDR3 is CSARSPGTGEVYTF. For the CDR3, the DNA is TGCAGTGCTAGGTCGCCCGGGACAGGGGAGGTCTACACCTTC.